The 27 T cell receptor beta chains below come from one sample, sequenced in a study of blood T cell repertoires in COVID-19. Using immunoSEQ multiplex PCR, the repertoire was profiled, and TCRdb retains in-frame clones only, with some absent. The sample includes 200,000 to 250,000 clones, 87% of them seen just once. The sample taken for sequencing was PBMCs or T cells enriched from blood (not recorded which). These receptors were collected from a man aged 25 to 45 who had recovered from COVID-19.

The CDR3 reads CAVGEGSYNEQFF. As DNA, the CDR3 is TGTGCCGTCGGGGAGGGCTCCTACAATGAGCAGTTCTTC. The rearrangement uses TRBV28 and TRBJ2-1; TRBD2 matches 7 bases. Germline V gene sequence: CDR1 MDHEN, CDR2 SYDVKM. The CDR3 has 13 residues. Germline trimming cut 11 bases from V and 0 bases from J; bases unmatched to any gene: 4.

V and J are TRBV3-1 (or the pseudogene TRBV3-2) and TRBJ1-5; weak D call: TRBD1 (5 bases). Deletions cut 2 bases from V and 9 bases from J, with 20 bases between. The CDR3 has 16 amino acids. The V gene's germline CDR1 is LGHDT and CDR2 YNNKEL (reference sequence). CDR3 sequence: CASSQQDLGGGWPQHF. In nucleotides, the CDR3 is TGTGCCAGCAGCCAACAGGACCTCGGGGGAGGTTGGCCCCAGCATTTT.

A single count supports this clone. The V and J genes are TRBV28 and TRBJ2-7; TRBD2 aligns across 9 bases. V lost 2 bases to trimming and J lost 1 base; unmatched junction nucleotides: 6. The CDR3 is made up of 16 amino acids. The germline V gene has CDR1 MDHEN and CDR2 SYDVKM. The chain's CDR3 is CASSLLGSGRSYEQYF. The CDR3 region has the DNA TGTGCCAGCAGTTTACTGGGTAGCGGGAGATCCTACGAGCAGTACTTC.

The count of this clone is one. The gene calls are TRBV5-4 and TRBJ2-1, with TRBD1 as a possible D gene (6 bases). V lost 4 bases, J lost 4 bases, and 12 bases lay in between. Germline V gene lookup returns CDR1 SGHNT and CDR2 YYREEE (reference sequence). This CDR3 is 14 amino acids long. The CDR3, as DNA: TGTGCCAGCAGCCAGGGGCGGCAGTACAATGAGCAGTTCTTC. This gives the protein CASSQGRQYNEQFF. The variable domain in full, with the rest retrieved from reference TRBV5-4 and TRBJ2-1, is ETGVTQSPTHLIKTRGQQVTLRCSSQSGHNTVSWYQQALGQGPQFIFQYYREEENGRGNFPPRFSGLQFPNYSSELNVNALELDDSALYLCASSQGRQYNEQFFGPGTRLTVL.

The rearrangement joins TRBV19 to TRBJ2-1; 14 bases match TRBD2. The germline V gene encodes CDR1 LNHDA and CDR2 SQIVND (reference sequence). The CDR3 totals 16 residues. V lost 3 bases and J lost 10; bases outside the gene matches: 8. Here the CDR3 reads CASSISTSGRASEQFF. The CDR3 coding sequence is TGTGCCAGTAGTATCTCGACTAGCGGGAGGGCCAGCGAGCAGTTCTTC.

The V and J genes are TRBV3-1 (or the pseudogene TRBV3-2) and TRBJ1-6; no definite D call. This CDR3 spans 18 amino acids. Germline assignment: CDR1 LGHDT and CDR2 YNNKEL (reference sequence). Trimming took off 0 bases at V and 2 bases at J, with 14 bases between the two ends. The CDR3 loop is CASSQDRRSATYNSPLHF. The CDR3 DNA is TGTGCCAGCAGCCAAGATCGGCGGAGCGCAACCTATAATTCACCCCTCCACTTT.

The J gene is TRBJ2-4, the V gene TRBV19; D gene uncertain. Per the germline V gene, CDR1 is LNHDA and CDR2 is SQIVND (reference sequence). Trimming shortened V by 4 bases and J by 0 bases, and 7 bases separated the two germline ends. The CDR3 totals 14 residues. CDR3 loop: CASSNRVAKNIQYF. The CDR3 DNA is TGTGCCAGTAGTAATCGAGTAGCCAAAAACATTCAGTACTTC.

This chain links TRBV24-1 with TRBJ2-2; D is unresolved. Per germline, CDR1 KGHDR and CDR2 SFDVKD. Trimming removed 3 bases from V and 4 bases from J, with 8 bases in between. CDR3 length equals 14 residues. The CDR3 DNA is TGTGCCACCAGTGATATAAGCTCCACCGGGGAGCTGTTTTTT. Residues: CATSDISSTGELFF.

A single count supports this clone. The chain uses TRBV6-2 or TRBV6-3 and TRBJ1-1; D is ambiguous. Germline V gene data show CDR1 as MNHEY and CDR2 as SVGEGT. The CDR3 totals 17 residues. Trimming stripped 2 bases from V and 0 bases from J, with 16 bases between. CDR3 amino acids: CASSYAGFRGLNTEAFF. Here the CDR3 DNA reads TGTGCCAGCAGTTACGCCGGGTTTCGGGGTCTGAACACTGAAGCTTTCTTT.

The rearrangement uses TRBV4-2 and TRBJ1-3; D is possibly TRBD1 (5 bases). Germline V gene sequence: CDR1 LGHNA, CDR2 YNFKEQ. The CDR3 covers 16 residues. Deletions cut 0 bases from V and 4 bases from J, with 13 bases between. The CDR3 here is CASSQEFRAAGNTIYF. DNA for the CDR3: TGTGCCAGCAGCCAAGAATTCAGGGCTGCCGGAAACACCATATATTTT.

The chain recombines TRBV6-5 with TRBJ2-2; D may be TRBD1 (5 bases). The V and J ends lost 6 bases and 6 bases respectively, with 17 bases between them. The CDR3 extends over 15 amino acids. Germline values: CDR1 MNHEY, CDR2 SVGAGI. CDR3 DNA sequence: TGTGCCAGCAGAGCCCCAGGGTCTAGGGCCGGGGAGCTGTTTTTT. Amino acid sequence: CASRAPGSRAGELFF.

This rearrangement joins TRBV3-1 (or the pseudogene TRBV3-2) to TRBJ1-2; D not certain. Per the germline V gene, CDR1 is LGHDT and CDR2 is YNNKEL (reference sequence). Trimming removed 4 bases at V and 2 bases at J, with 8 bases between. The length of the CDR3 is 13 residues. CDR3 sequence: CASSLLGNYGYTF. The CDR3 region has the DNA TGTGCCAGCAGCCTCCTGGGCAACTATGGCTACACCTTC.

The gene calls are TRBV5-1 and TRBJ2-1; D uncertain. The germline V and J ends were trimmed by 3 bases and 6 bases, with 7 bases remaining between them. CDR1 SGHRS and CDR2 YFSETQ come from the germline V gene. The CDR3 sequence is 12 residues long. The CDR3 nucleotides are TGCGCCAGCAGCTGGTCGGTCAATGAGCAGTTCTTC. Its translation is CASSWSVNEQFF.

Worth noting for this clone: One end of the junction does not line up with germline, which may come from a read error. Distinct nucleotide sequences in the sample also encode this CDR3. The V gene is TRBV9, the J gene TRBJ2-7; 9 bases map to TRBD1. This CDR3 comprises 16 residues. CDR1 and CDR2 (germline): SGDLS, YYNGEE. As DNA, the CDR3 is TGTGCCAGCAGTGAAAGGACAGGGGAAGCCCCCTACGAGCAGTACTTT. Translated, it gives CASSERTGEAPYEQYF.

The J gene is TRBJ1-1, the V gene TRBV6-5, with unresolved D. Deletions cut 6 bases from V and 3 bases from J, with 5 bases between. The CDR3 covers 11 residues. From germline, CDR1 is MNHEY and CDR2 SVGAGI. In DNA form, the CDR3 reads TGTGCCAGCAGGGCCGACACTGAAGCTTTCTTT. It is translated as CASRADTEAFF.

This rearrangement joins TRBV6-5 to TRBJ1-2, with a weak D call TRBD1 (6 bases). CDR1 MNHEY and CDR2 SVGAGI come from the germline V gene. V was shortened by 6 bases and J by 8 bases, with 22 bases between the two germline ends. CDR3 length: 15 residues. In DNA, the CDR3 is TGTGCCAGCAGCGACGGCCAAGGGGGACGGCTGGGCTACACCTTC. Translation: CASSDGQGGRLGYTF.

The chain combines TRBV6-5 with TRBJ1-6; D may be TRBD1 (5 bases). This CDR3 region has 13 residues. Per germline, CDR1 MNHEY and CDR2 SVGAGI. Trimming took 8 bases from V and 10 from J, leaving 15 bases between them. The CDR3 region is CASSLWRGSPLHF. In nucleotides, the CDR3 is TGTGCCAGCTCTCTTTGGCGGGGGTCACCCCTCCACTTT.

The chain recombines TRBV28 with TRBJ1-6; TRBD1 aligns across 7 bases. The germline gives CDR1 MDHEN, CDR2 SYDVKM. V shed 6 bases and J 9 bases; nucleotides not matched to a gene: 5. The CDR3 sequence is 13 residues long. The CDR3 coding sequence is TGTGCCAGCAGAGGGGACAGCGTTTCACCCCTCCACTTT. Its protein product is CASRGDSVSPLHF.

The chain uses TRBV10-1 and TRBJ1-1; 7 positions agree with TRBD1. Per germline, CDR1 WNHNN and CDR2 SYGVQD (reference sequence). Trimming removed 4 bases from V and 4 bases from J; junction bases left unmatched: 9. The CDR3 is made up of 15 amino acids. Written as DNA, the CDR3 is TGCGCCAGCAGTGGAGACAGGGCTCACGCCACTGAAGCTTTCTTT. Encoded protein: CASSGDRAHATEAFF.

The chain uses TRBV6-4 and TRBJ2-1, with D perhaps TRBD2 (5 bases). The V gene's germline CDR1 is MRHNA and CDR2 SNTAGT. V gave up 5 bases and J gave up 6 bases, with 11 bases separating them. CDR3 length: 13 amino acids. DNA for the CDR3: TGTGCCAGCAGTCCCGGACTCTCCAATGAGCAGTTCTTC. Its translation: CASSPGLSNEQFF.

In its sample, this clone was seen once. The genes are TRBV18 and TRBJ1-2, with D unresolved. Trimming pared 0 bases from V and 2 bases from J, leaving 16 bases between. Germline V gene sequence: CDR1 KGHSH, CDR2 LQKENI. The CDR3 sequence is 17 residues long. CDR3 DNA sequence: TGTGCCAGCTCACCACCCTATGGACGGGGATTCAACTATGGCTACACCTTC. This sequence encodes CASSPPYGRGFNYGYTF.

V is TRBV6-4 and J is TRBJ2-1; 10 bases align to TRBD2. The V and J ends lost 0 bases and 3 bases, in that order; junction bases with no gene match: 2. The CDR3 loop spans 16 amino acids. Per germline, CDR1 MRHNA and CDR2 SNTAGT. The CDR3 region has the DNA TGTGCCAGCAGTGACTCGGCTAGCGGGGGCTACAATGAGCAGTTCTTC. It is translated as CASSDSASGGYNEQFF.

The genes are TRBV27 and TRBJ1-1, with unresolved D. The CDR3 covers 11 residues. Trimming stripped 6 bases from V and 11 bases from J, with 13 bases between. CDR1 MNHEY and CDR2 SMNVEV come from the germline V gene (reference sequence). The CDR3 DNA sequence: TGTGCCAGCAGCCTGGCTGGTGTGGCTTTCTTT. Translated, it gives CASSLAGVAFF.

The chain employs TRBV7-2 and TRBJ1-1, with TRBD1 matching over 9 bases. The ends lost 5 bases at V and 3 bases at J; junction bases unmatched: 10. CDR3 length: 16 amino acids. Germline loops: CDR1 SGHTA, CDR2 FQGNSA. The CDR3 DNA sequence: TGTGCCAGCAGCACAAGGACAGGGGCGGGTGACACTGAAGCTTTCTTT. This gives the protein CASSTRTGAGDTEAFF.

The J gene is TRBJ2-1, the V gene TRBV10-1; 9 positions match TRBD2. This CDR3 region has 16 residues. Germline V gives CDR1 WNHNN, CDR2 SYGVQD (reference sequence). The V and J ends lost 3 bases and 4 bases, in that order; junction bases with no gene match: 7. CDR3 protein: CASSEAGGYTYNEQFF. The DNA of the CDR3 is TGCGCCAGCAGTGAAGCGGGAGGTTACACGTACAATGAGCAGTTCTTC.

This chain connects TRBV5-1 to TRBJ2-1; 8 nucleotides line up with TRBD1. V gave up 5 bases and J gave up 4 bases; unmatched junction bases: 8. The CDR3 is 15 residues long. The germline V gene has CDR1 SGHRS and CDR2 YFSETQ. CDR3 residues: CASRETGQVYNEQFF. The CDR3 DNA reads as TGCGCCAGCAGGGAGACGGGACAGGTATACAATGAGCAGTTCTTC.

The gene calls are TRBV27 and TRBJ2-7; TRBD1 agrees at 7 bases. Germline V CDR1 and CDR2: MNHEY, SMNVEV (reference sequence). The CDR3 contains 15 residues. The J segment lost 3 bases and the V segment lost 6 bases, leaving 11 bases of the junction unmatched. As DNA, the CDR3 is TGTGCCAGCAGCCCCTCCCGGGACAGAAACTACGAGCAGTACTTC. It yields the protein CASSPSRDRNYEQYF.